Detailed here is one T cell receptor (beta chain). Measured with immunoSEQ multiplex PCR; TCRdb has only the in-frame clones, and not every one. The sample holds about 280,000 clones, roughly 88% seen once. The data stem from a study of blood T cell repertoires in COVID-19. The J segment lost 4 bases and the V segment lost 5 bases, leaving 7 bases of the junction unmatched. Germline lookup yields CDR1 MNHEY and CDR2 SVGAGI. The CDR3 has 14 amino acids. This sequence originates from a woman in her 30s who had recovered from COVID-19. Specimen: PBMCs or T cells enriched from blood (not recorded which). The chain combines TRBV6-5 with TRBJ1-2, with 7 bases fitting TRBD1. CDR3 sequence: CASSPTGQTYGYTF. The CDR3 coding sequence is TGTGCCAGCAGTCCAACGGGACAGACCTATGGCTACACCTTC.